Shown below are 30 T cell receptor beta chains from a single sample sequenced in a study of ipilimumab plus nivolumab after autologous stem cell transplantation. The method was immunoSEQ multiplex PCR; TCRdb's version includes in-frame clones alone and lacks a portion of them. The repertoire has about 24,000 clones, roughly 86% of them found once; the top ten carry roughly 5%. Material: PBMCs, obtained in a trial of ipilimumab plus nivolumab as post-transplant consolidation. The receptors here all came from a male donor with diffuse large B-cell lymphoma.

The rearrangement uses TRBV12-2 and TRBJ2-1; TRBD2 is the table's D call and was not checked against the DNA. TRBV12-2 is tagged as a pseudogene. The CDR3 length is 16 residues. This CDR3 reads CASRASRRGSHNEQFF. The DNA for the CDR3 is TGTGCAAGTCGCGCGTCAAGACGGGGGTCCCACAATGAGCAGTTCTTC.

The J gene is TRBJ2-5, the V gene TRBV6-5; D remains ambiguous. V was pared by 2 bases and J by 6 bases, with 4 bases between. The CDR3 sequence is 11 residues long. CDR1 is MNHEY, CDR2 SVGAGI, per germline. CDR3 region: CASSYGQTQYF. The CDR3 DNA reads TGTGCCAGCAGTTACGGGCAGACCCAGTACTTC.

This clone was seen a single time. The chain is built from TRBV6-6 and TRBJ1-5; maybe TRBD1 (5 bases). Germline lookup yields CDR1 MNHNY and CDR2 SVGAGI (reference sequence). CDR3 size: 14 residues. Trimming cost V 2 bases and J 4 bases, with 9 bases left between them. The CDR3 sequence is CASSYNRLNQPQHF. For the CDR3, the DNA is TGTGCCAGCAGTTACAACAGGTTAAATCAGCCCCAGCATTTT.

V usage is TRBV6-5 and J usage is TRBJ1-3, with D unclear. The germline V and J ends were trimmed by 2 bases and 0 bases, with 8 bases remaining between them. Per germline, CDR1 MNHEY and CDR2 SVGAGI. The CDR3 is made up of 15 amino acids. This CDR3 is CASSYDSGSGNTIYF. The CDR3 DNA sequence: TGTGCCAGCAGTTACGACTCTGGCTCTGGAAACACCATATATTTT.

V gene TRBV10-3 combines with J gene TRBJ1-2; a possible D gene is TRBD1 (6 bases). Germline V CDR1 and CDR2: ENHRY, SYGVKD. Trimming removed 0 bases at V and 3 bases at J, with 20 bases between. The CDR3 length is 18 residues. CDR3 residues: CAISESLWTVRGDYGYTF. CDR3 bases: TGTGCCATCAGTGAGTCCCTCTGGACAGTAAGGGGAGACTATGGCTACACCTTC.

The CDR3 DNA sequence: TGTGCCAGCAGCTCGCTACAGGGGCCTAGCAATCAGCCCCAGCATTTT. This gives the protein CASSSLQGPSNQPQHF. The rearrangement joins TRBV5-6 to TRBJ1-5; 7 bases agree with TRBD1. After removal of 3 bases from V and 0 bases from J, the junction contained 6 bases not matched to a gene. The CDR3 is 16 residues long. Germline V gives CDR1 SGHDT, CDR2 YYEEEE.

The rearrangement uses TRBV7-2 and TRBJ2-7; no firm D call. The V gene's germline CDR1 is SGHTA and CDR2 FQGNSA. V lost 3 bases to trimming and J lost 5 bases, with 5 bases between them. The CDR3 runs 11 residues. The CDR3 DNA follows: TGTGCCAGCAGCTTGTTCGACGAGCAGTACTTC. Its translation is CASSLFDEQYF.

The table lists this clone with a few counts. The J gene is TRBJ2-5, the V gene TRBV4-2; D might be TRBD1 or TRBD2, each matching 5 bases. The germline V gene encodes CDR1 LGHNA and CDR2 YNFKEQ. CDR3 size: 16 residues. Trimming left V 0 bases short and J 7 bases short, with 18 bases between. The CDR3 DNA reads TGTGCCAGCAGCCAAGAACAGTGGGGGTCCCCAAGGACCCAGTACTTC. This sequence encodes CASSQEQWGSPRTQYF.

This clone has a handful of counts. The J gene is TRBJ1-1, the V gene TRBV2; possible D gene TRBD1, 6 bases. The CDR3 extends over 15 amino acids. Germline V gene lookup returns CDR1 SNHLY and CDR2 FYNNEI. V lost 6 bases, J lost 1 base, and 15 bases lay in between. The CDR3: CASSLGGRSNTEAFF. In DNA form, the CDR3 reads TGTGCCAGCAGCCTAGGGGGACGTTCGAACACTGAAGCTTTCTTT.

This CDR3 is CASSLPAGLNNEQFF. In DNA, the CDR3 is TGTGCCAGCAGCCTCCCGGCGGGGCTCAACAATGAGCAGTTCTTC. The chain links TRBV9 to TRBJ2-1; a weak D match, TRBD2 (6 bases). The CDR3 runs 15 residues. Germline values: CDR1 SGDLS, CDR2 YYNGEE. Trimming left V 4 bases short and J 5 bases short, with 16 bases between.

The chain has TRBV5-1 and TRBJ2-7; possible D gene TRBD2, 6 bases. Trimming took 0 bases from V and 6 from J, leaving 19 bases between them. The CDR3 has 16 residues. Germline V gives CDR1 SGHRS, CDR2 YFSETQ. This CDR3 is CASSLAEDYRSPEQYF. CDR3 DNA: TGCGCCAGCAGCTTGGCCGAGGACTATAGAAGTCCCGAGCAGTACTTC.

V is TRBV6-1 and J is TRBJ2-1; 8 nucleotides agree with TRBD1. Trimming took 10 bases from V and 2 from J; bases not matched to a gene: 4. The CDR3 length is 13 residues. The germline V gene encodes CDR1 MNHNS and CDR2 SASEGT. For the CDR3, the DNA is TGTGCCACCCGGGACAGGCCCTACAATGAGCAGTTCTTC. It translates to CATRDRPYNEQFF.

This clone appeared a few times. This chain links TRBV11-2 with TRBJ2-5; D unresolved. Germline CDR1 is SGHAT and CDR2 is FQNNGV. CDR3 length: 15 residues. Trimming pared 1 base from V and 2 bases from J, leaving 11 bases between. CDR3 loop: CASSLGWTLQETQYF. Written as DNA, the CDR3 is TGTGCCAGCAGCTTAGGGTGGACGTTACAAGAGACCCAGTACTTC.

This clone has a handful of counts. This chain links TRBV29-1 with TRBJ2-1; 12 bases align to TRBD2. V shed 6 bases and J 4 bases; nucleotides not matched to a gene: 4. The CDR3 has 14 amino acids. Germline assignment: CDR1 SQVTM and CDR2 ANQGSEA. For the CDR3, the DNA is TGCAGCGTAACTAGCGGGGGGCAATACAATGAGCAGTTCTTC. It translates to CSVTSGGQYNEQFF.

The rearrangement uses TRBV29-1 and TRBJ2-3, with D perhaps TRBD1 (6 bases). Trimming took 6 bases from V and 0 from J, leaving 19 bases between them. The germline V gene encodes CDR1 SQVTM and CDR2 ANQGSEA. This CDR3 has 16 residues. The chain's CDR3 is CSVEPGHATSTDTQYF. In DNA form, the CDR3 reads TGCAGCGTAGAACCGGGACACGCGACTAGCACAGATACGCAGTATTTT.

The rearrangement uses TRBV10-3 and TRBJ2-2, with D perhaps being TRBD1 or TRBD2 (5 bases each). Germline lookup yields CDR1 ENHRY and CDR2 SYGVKD. Trimming cost V 0 bases and J 6 bases, with 8 bases left between them. The CDR3 has 14 amino acids. The CDR3 coding sequence is TGTGCCATCAGTGAGTCTGAGGGGTCCGGGGAGCTGTTTTTT. This translates into CAISESEGSGELFF.

Notes on this clone: Other DNA sequences from this sample encode an identical CDR3 as well. The chain joins TRBV14 to TRBJ1-4; D uncertain. Germline V gives CDR1 SGHDN, CDR2 FVKESK. The CDR3 totals 15 residues. The V end was cut by 2 bases, the J end by 2 bases, with 9 bases between. The CDR3 is CASSQNVGTNEKLFF. CDR3 DNA: TGTGCCAGCAGCCAAAATGTAGGCACTAATGAAAAACTGTTTTTT. The complete variable domain, with remaining parts taken from reference TRBV14 and TRBJ1-4, reads EAGVTQFPSHSVIEKGQTVTLRCDPISGHDNLYWYRRVMGKEIKFLLHFVKESKQDESGMPNNRFLAERTGGTYSTLKVQPAELEDSGVYFCASSQNVGTNEKLFFGSGTQLSVL.

The chain recombines TRBV28 with TRBJ2-7; D might be TRBD1 (5 bases). The length of the CDR3 is 14 residues. The V end lost 9 bases, the J end lost 0 bases, and 15 bases lay between the germline ends. Germline loops: CDR1 MDHEN, CDR2 SYDVKM. The CDR3 DNA reads TGTGCCAGTTATCGACAGTCCTCCTCCTACGAGCAGTACTTC. It encodes CASYRQSSSYEQYF.

This clone was picked up one time. The genes are TRBV7-2 and TRBJ2-7, with D unclear. V lost 6 bases and J 0 bases, leaving 15 bases between the germline ends. Germline loops: CDR1 SGHTA, CDR2 FQGNSA. This CDR3 spans 15 amino acids. The CDR3: CASSSLAGPSYEQYF. The DNA for the CDR3 is TGTGCCAGCAGTTCCCTGGCCGGGCCCTCCTACGAGCAGTACTTC.

V usage is TRBV5-6 and J usage is TRBJ2-2, with D possibly being TRBD1 or TRBD2 (5 bases each). The ends were cut back, 4 bases at V and 8 bases at J, with 30 bases in the middle. CDR3 size: 19 residues. In germline, CDR1 is SGHDT, CDR2 YYEEEE. CDR3 protein: CASSLGWLGEVTKSGELFF. In nucleotides, the CDR3 is TGTGCCAGCAGCCTGGGTTGGTTGGGGGAAGTGACGAAGTCTGGGGAGCTGTTTTTT.

The V gene is TRBV11-2, the J gene TRBJ2-1; D is undetermined. Per the germline V gene, CDR1 is SGHAT and CDR2 is FQNNGV. This CDR3 has 14 amino acids. Trimming took off 4 bases at V and 9 bases at J, with 16 bases between the two ends. The CDR3 region is CASSSDEIRSEQFF. In DNA form, the CDR3 reads TGTGCCAGCAGCTCGGACGAAATAAGGAGTGAGCAGTTCTTC.

The chain employs TRBV11-2 and TRBJ2-1; TRBD1 is a possible D gene (6 bases). This CDR3 spans 13 amino acids. CDR1 and CDR2 from the germline V gene are SGHAT and FQNNGV. Trimming took off 3 bases at V and 4 bases at J, with 7 bases between the two ends. CDR3 DNA sequence: TGTGCCAGCAGCTTGGGGGCTTACAATGAGCAGTTCTTC. Translation: CASSLGAYNEQFF.

This clone occurred once. The chain has TRBV6-6 and TRBJ1-2; unclear D gene. Germline CDR1 is MNHNY and CDR2 is SVGAGI (reference sequence). The CDR3 totals 15 residues. Trimming pared 7 bases from V and 0 bases from J, leaving 15 bases between. CDR3 coding DNA: TGTGCCAGCACCGCAGGAGGGTTCGCTAACTATGGCTACACCTTC. Translation: CASTAGGFANYGYTF.

This CDR3 reads CASSYGQGDTGELFF. CDR3 sequence (DNA): TGTGCCAGCAGTTACGGGCAGGGAGACACCGGGGAGCTGTTTTTT. V and J are TRBV6-6 and TRBJ2-2; D possibly matches TRBD1 or TRBD2 (5 bases each). The V gene's germline CDR1 is MNHNY and CDR2 SVGAGI (reference sequence). V lost 2 bases, J lost 3 bases, and 10 bases lay in between. CDR3 length: 15 residues.

This clone is labeled as medium-sized (0.01 to 0.1%). The rearrangement uses TRBV9 and TRBJ2-2; D not resolved. Germline CDR1 reads SGDLS; CDR2 reads YYNGEE. The CDR3 contains 16 residues. The germline V and J ends were trimmed by 0 bases and 6 bases, with 15 bases remaining between them. CDR3 amino acids: CASSVARTEYPGELFF. In DNA, the CDR3 is TGTGCCAGCAGCGTAGCGAGGACCGAATATCCCGGGGAGCTGTTTTTT. Full variable domain (missing parts from reference TRBV9 and TRBJ2-2): DSGVTQTPKHLITATGQRVTLRCSPRSGDLSVYWYQQSLDQGLQFLIQYYNGEERAKGNILERFSAQQFPDLHSELNLSSLELGDSALYFCASSVARTEYPGELFFGEGSRLTVL.

This clone has more than one count but fewer than ten. In DNA, the CDR3 is TGTGCCAGCACCCCTCTGGGCGGGGGGGGAGAGACCCAGTACTTC. It encodes CASTPLGGGGETQYF. The genes are TRBV7-8 and TRBJ2-5, with 9 positions matching TRBD2. This CDR3 has 15 amino acids. Germline V gene lookup returns CDR1 SGHVS and CDR2 FQNEAQ. Unmatched junction bases numbered 10, after V lost 7 bases and J lost 4 bases.

V gene TRBV6-6 combines with J gene TRBJ1-4; 7 bases match TRBD1. J gave up 4 bases and V 5 bases, and 4 bases lay outside the gene matches. CDR1 is MNHNY, CDR2 SVGAGI, per germline (reference sequence). The CDR3 is 14 amino acids. The CDR3 sequence: CASSNRGGNEKLFF. CDR3 nucleotide sequence: TGTGCCAGCAGTAACAGGGGAGGTAATGAAAAACTGTTTTTT.

This chain uses TRBV6-1 with TRBJ2-7; the D gene could be TRBD1 or TRBD2 (5 bases each). CDR3 length: 13 residues. Trimming left V 4 bases short and J 2 bases short, with 9 bases between. The germline V gene has CDR1 MNHNS and CDR2 SASEGT. The CDR3, as DNA: TGTGCCAGCAGTGTGGGGGTTACCTACGAGCAGTACTTC. It translates to CASSVGVTYEQYF.

The chain has TRBV4-1 and TRBJ2-2; perhaps TRBD1 as D (6 bases). This CDR3 has 15 amino acids. The V end was cut by 1 base, the J end by 1 base, with 7 bases between. Germline loops: CDR1 MGHRA, CDR2 YSYEKL. Here the CDR3 DNA reads TGCGCCAGCAGCCAAGCGGACAGGAACACCGGGGAGCTGTTTTTT. This codes for CASSQADRNTGELFF.

The chain links TRBV4-2 to TRBJ2-3; TRBD2 matches 9 bases. The CDR3 sequence is 16 residues long. CDR1 and CDR2 (germline): LGHNA, YNFKEQ. V trimming: 1 base; J trimming: 1 base; junction bases outside the gene matches: 3. CDR3 region: CASSQGSSGGTDTQYF. The CDR3 DNA sequence: TGTGCCAGCAGCCAAGGGTCTAGCGGGGGCACAGATACGCAGTATTTT.